This T cell receptor beta chain was sequenced in a study of T cell repertoires in cytomegalovirus infection. CDR3 length: 13 residues. Trimming cost V 5 bases and J 1 base, with 8 bases left between them. Germline CDR1 reads LNHDA; CDR2 reads SQIVND (reference sequence). Regarding this clonotype: Its antigen is unknown.

Using its own MiXCR run on the reads, TCRdb lists one record per CDR3 protein. The sample lists around 230,000 distinct CDR3 sequences; 38% were seen once. The V call is TRBV19, the J call TRBJ1-1; no clear D. Sample: CD8+ T cells from cultured PBMCs, taken from culture after CMV antigen stimulation. This TCR was sampled from a human donor in good health (CMV status not recorded). Some clones in this sample may be carry-over from other donors' samples. The CDR3 loop reads CASSDGQNTEAFF. As DNA, the CDR3 is TGTGCCAGTAGTGATGGCCAGAACACTGAAGCTTTCTTT. Filled out from reference TRBV19 and TRBJ1-1, the complete variable domain reads DGGITQSPKYLFRKEGQNVTLSCEQNLNHDAMYWYRQDPGQGLRLIYYSQIVNDFQKGDIAEGYSVSREKKESFPLTVTSAQKNPTAFYLCASSDGQNTEAFFGQGTRLTVV.